The 16 T cell receptor beta chains below were found in one sample sequenced in a study of CD8+ T cells in alopecia areata. As to treatment: oral pan-JAK inhibitor, 5-10 mg twice daily. Isolated RNA was reverse transcribed into cDNA used as the sequencing template. The table came from immunoSEQ multiplex PCR; TCRdb's copy has only in-frame clones and leaves some out. The sample consists of 64,000 or so clones, about half of them appearing once. The material was CD8+ T cells sorted from blood, obtained between weeks 36 and 40, from a patient treated with tofacitinib. Source of these receptors: a human donor with alopecia areata.

This sequence joins TRBV4-1 and TRBJ2-7, with a possible D match to TRBD1 (6 bases). V lost 8 bases, J lost 5 bases, and 13 bases lay in between. There are 12 residues in the CDR3. Germline V gene sequence: CDR1 MGHRA, CDR2 YSYEKL. The CDR3 is CASQQGSDEQYF. The CDR3 DNA reads TGCGCCAGCCAACAGGGCAGCGACGAGCAGTACTTC.

This clone was counted a few times. The chain has TRBV7-2 and TRBJ2-7, with TRBD2 as a possible D gene (5 bases). Per the germline V gene, CDR1 is SGHTA and CDR2 is FQGNSA. The CDR3 covers 14 residues. Trimming left V 0 bases short and J 2 bases short, with 8 bases between. This CDR3 is CASSLAGETYEQYF. The CDR3, as DNA: TGTGCCAGCAGCTTAGCGGGAGAGACCTACGAGCAGTACTTC.

The chain has TRBV4-1 and TRBJ2-7; maybe TRBD2 (6 bases). Looked up from germline, CDR1 is MGHRA and CDR2 is YSYEKL. Trimming took off 4 bases at V and 0 bases at J, with 13 bases between the two ends. The CDR3 is 15 amino acids. For the CDR3, the DNA is TGCGCCAGCAGCCCCTTAGCGGTTCTCTCCTACGAGCAGTACTTC. Its protein product is CASSPLAVLSYEQYF.

The chain combines TRBV27 with TRBJ2-1; no definite D call. Germline CDR1 and CDR2: MNHEY and SMNVEV (reference sequence). Deletions cut 0 bases from V and 0 bases from J, with 9 bases between. This CDR3 is 16 amino acids long. CDR3 in DNA: TGTGCCAGCAGTTTATCCTTCCCAAGCTCCTACAATGAGCAGTTCTTC. Its translation is CASSLSFPSSYNEQFF.

In its sample, this clone was seen a few times. This sequence joins TRBV4-1 and TRBJ1-1; 10 bases match TRBD1. CDR3 size: 16 residues. Losses at the gene ends were 4 bases for V and 6 bases for J; bases not matched to a gene: 11. Germline values: CDR1 MGHRA, CDR2 YSYEKL. The CDR3 sequence: CASSPRDRGFPSEAFF. CDR3 nucleotide sequence: TGCGCCAGCAGCCCCCGGGACAGGGGTTTTCCCTCTGAAGCTTTCTTT.

This clone was observed a handful of times. The chain couples TRBV6-6 to TRBJ2-2; D gene ambiguous. CDR3 length: 11 residues. CDR1 is MNHNY, CDR2 SVGAGI, per germline (reference sequence). Trimming took off 7 bases at V and 4 bases at J, with 4 bases between the two ends. CDR3 nucleotides: TGTGCCAGCACGCGCACCGGGGAGCTGTTTTTT. Amino acids: CASTRTGELFF.

CDR3 coding DNA: TGTGCCAGCAGCCTTTCGTACAATGAGCAGTTCTTC. It translates to CASSLSYNEQFF. This chain connects TRBV6-1 to TRBJ2-1; no clear D gene. The germline V and J ends were trimmed by 6 bases and 4 bases, with 7 bases remaining between them. Germline CDR1 reads MNHNS; CDR2 reads SASEGT. The CDR3 is 12 amino acids.

V usage is TRBV2 and J usage is TRBJ2-3; D tentatively reads TRBD1 or TRBD2 (5 bases each). V lost 7 bases, J lost 0 bases, and 14 bases lay in between. This CDR3 is 15 amino acids long. The germline V gene has CDR1 SNHLY and CDR2 FYNNEI. CDR3 coding DNA: TGTGCCAGCACCGCAGAGGGACCTAGCACAGATACGCAGTATTTT. This gives the protein CASTAEGPSTDTQYF.

This clone was picked up a small number of times. The chain couples TRBV5-1 to TRBJ2-7, with D hard to call. Germline-derived CDR1 and CDR2 are SGHRS and YFSETQ. V lost 2 bases and J lost 2, with 11 bases in between. The CDR3 is 14 amino acids. CDR3 DNA sequence: TGCGCCAGCAGCTTAGAGGCACGACCCTACGAGCAGTACTTC. Protein product: CASSLEARPYEQYF.

The sample holds many counts of this clone. This sequence may be a read error, since a much larger clone differs from it by one base. This chain joins TRBV11-3 and TRBJ1-1, with D hard to call. V lost 3 bases and J lost 4, with 6 bases in between. The germline V gene encodes CDR1 SGHNT and CDR2 YENEEA. The CDR3 length is 12 residues. The CDR3 nucleotides read TGTGCCAGCAGCTTCGGAACCACTGAAGCTTTCTTT. Its protein product is CASSFGTTEAFF. Drawing the rest from reference TRBV11-3 and TRBJ1-1, the complete variable domain is EAGVVQSPRYKIIEKKQPVAFWCNPISGHNTLYWYLQNLGQGPELLIRYENEEAVDDSQLPKDRFSAERLKGVDSTLKIQPAELGDSAVYLCASSFGTTEAFFGQGTRLTVV.

The gene calls are TRBV15 and TRBJ2-5; 10 nucleotides align to TRBD1. Germline V lookup: CDR1 LNHNV, CDR2 YYDKDF (reference sequence). J gave up 5 bases and V 0 bases, and 6 bases lay outside the gene matches. The CDR3 consists of 16 residues. The CDR3 nucleotides read TGTGCCACCAGCAGAGATTCGGGACAGGGGTGGGAGACCCAGTACTTC. Amino acid sequence: CATSRDSGQGWETQYF.

This sequence joins TRBV6-5 and TRBJ2-5; D is possibly TRBD1 (6 bases). The CDR3 sequence is 14 residues long. V lost 2 bases and J 2 bases, leaving 9 bases between the germline ends. Germline assignment: CDR1 MNHEY and CDR2 SVGAGI. The CDR3 DNA reads TGTGCCAGCAGTTACCAGGGGCTTCAAGAGACCCAGTACTTC. Encoded protein: CASSYQGLQETQYF.

The chain joins TRBV14 to TRBJ2-4; D not resolved. Germline V gene lookup returns CDR1 SGHDN and CDR2 FVKESK. V lost 7 bases, J lost 7 bases, and 14 bases lay in between. The CDR3 covers 13 residues. Written as DNA, the CDR3 is TGTGCCAGCAAGGGTTGGTTCCCGAACATTCAGTACTTC. Encoded protein: CASKGWFPNIQYF.

The J gene is TRBJ1-1, the V gene TRBV11-1, with 7 positions matching TRBD1. The CDR3 is 13 residues long. Germline V lookup: CDR1 SGHAT, CDR2 FQDESV (reference sequence). J lost 4 bases, V lost 5 bases, and 4 bases had no gene match. This chain's CDR3 is CASSNRQGTEAFF. CDR3 coding DNA: TGTGCCAGCAGCAACCGACAGGGCACTGAAGCTTTCTTT.

This chain connects TRBV5-1 to TRBJ2-7; possibly TRBD2 for D (6 bases). Germline CDR1 reads SGHRS; CDR2 reads YFSETQ. The CDR3 totals 13 residues. Trimming pared 4 bases from V and 2 bases from J, leaving 10 bases between. In nucleotides, the CDR3 is TGCGCCAGCAGCATGGGACTTGCCTACGAGCAGTACTTC. It translates to CASSMGLAYEQYF.

The sample holds a few counts of this clone. CDR3 sequence reads: CAWSSSGSYEQYF. As DNA, the CDR3 is TGTGCCTGGAGCTCATCAGGGTCCTACGAGCAGTACTTC. The chain is built from TRBV30 and TRBJ2-7; perhaps TRBD1 as D (5 bases). With 3 bases removed from V and 1 base from J, the gap between germline ends came to 10 bases. Germline V gene data show CDR1 as GTSNPN and CDR2 as SVGIG (reference sequence). The CDR3 sequence is 13 residues long.